In its sample, the clone carrying this T cell receptor (beta chain) was seen a few times. This CDR3 has 15 amino acids. Germline-derived CDR1 and CDR2 are MNHEY and SVGEGT. Between the trimmed V and J ends, which lost 6 bases and 5 bases, there was a span of 17 bases. The sample belongs to a study of patients and donors after allogeneic stem cell transplantation. TCRdb ran MiXCR on the RT-PCR reads and lists one entry per CDR3 protein. The data show approximately 160,000 distinct CDR3 sequences, nearly 25% seen once. This chain joins TRBV6-2 or TRBV6-3 and TRBJ2-1; weak D call: TRBD2 (7 bases). The material sequenced was blood, either unsorted or a sorted T cell fraction (not recorded which). The receptor was isolated from a human donor who was either an allogeneic HSCT recipient or a stem cell or donor lymphocyte infusion donor (not recorded which). It is not recorded whose cells these are; they may come from a transplant donor. The CDR3 DNA sequence: TGTGCCAGCAGAGTAGGGGGACTATCTAACAATGAGCAGTTCTTC. This sequence encodes CASRVGGLSNNEQFF.